This TCR beta chain is drawn from a study of cytomegalovirus exposure and HLA in healthy donors. PCR was performed using 60 Vbeta and 13 Jbeta primers. As processed by the authors: Among the unique TCR beta chains that a later analysis counted, about 85 million in all, roughly 11 million were shared. Produced via immunoSEQ multiplex PCR; TCRdb's table is partial and in-frame only. V and J calls and clone size are copied from that table; D and trimming were computed from the DNA. Altogether 95,000 to 150,000 clones are present, around four fifths being singletons, with the ten largest covering over 3%. Germline V CDR1 and CDR2: SEHNR, FQNEAQ (reference sequence). This CDR3 comprises 15 residues. Findings of the study overall: Immune exposure was documented only through CMV serostatus.

Turning to this clone: Its antigen remains unknown. An end of the junction differs from the germline gene, which may be a read error.

Material for sequencing was PBMCs. This receptor was obtained from a middle-aged woman in good health and CMV-seropositive. V usage is TRBV7-9 and J usage is TRBJ1-1; TRBD1 is a possible D gene (6 bases). The CDR3, as DNA: TGTTCCAGCAGCTTAGGGCCGGGACAGAACACTGAAGCTTTCTTT. This encodes CSSSLGPGQNTEAFF.